Listed below are T cell receptor beta chains from one sample, sequenced in a study of CD8+CD57+ T cells in acquired aplastic anemia. TCRdb ran MiXCR on the reads and lists one entry per CDR3 protein. The sample lists around 400,000 distinct CDR3 sequences, around 68% occurring once. Sequenced: sorted CD4+, CD8+, or CD8+CD57+ T cells (not recorded which) from PBMCs. The receptors come from a human donor in good health, serving as a control. Both conserved end residues are part of each CDR3. D genes are given only for firm matches. The size entry is marked missing in some rows and otherwise reads once, few, many or a size class.

J gene,D gene,clone size,V gene,CDR3 DNA,CDR3 protein
TRBJ1-1,-,-,TRBV9,TGTGCCAGCAGCGCCGATGCAGCTGACACCCAGTACTTCTTT,CASSADAADTQYFF
TRBJ2-5,TRBD2,few,TRBV10-2,TGCGCCAGCAGGGGGACTAGCGGGGGCCCATCTCAAGAGACCCAGTACTTC,CASRGTSGGPSQETQYF
TRBJ2-2,-,-,TRBV7-2,TGTGCCAGCAGCTCGAGACGGTCTCACACTGAAGCTCTCTTTTTT,CASSSRRSHTEALFF
TRBJ2-7,-,-,TRBV7-2,TGTGCCAGCAGACTAGGCAGGGGGGCCTACGAGCAGTACTTC,CASRLGRGAYEQYF
TRBJ2-7,-,many,TRBV5-1,TGCGCCAGCAGCTCCAACACAGGAACTGGCGAGCAGTACTTC,CASSSNTGTGEQYF
TRBJ1-1,-,-,TRBV19,TGTGCCAGTAGTCGGTCGAGGCGGGAAGCTTTCTTT,CASSRSRREAFF
TRBJ1-2,TRBD1,many,TRBV2,TGTGCCAGCAGAAGGGACAGCGGATATGGCTACACCTTC,CASRRDSGYGYTF
TRBJ1-1,-,-,TRBV7-2,TGTGCCAGCAGCAACCGGTCCAGGGCCTATGGCGACACCTTT,CASSNRSRAYGDTF
TRBJ1-2,-,-,TRBV5-4,TGCGCCAGCAGAGAGGACACTTCACATGCGGCAGGTTCGAACTATGGCTACACCTTC,CASREDTSHAAGSNYGYTF
TRBJ1-5,-,-,TRBV9,TGTGCCAGCAGCGCCGAACGGGGGGAACAGACCCAGCATTTT,CASSAERGEQTQHF
TRBJ1-2,-,-,TRBV9,TGTGCCAGCAGCGTCGTAGCTCGAGCCGATGGCTACACCTTC,CASSVVARADGYTF
TRBJ1-2,-,-,TRBV20-1,TGCAGTGCTCCAAAAGAGCGGGGACTCAATGGCTACACCTTC,CSAPKERGLNGYTF
TRBJ1-2,-,-,TRBV7-9,TGTGCCAGCAGCTTAGGGCGGGCGGAAGGCTACACCTTC,CASSLGRAEGYTF
TRBJ1-1,-,-,TRBV20-1,TGCAGTGCTGGAGGCCACCCCGGGACGGGGAACACTGAAGCTTTCTTT,CSAGGHPGTGNTEAFF
TRBJ2-3,-,once,TRBV9,TGCGCCAGCAGCTTGGACAACGAGGCGGCCGGGGATACGCAGTATTTT,CASSLDNEAAGDTQYF
TRBJ2-7,-,many,TRBV2,TGTGCCAGCAGTGAGCTAGAGCCCCTACTCTACGAGCAGTACTTC,CASSELEPLLYEQYF
TRBJ2-3,-,many,TRBV5-4,TGTGCCAGCAGCTTGGCCAATGGACTGCTAGTTGATACGGATACGCAGTATTTT,CASSLANGLLVDTDTQYF
TRBJ1-2,TRBD1,once,TRBV5-5,TGTGCCAGCACCGACAGGGGCTATGGCTACACCTTC,CASTDRGYGYTF
TRBJ2-6,-,-,TRBV7-2,TGTGCCAGCAGCTTACAGGGTTCTGCGGGTAACTTCCTCACTTTC,CASSLQGSAGNFLTF
TRBJ1-4,-,-,TRBV7-2,TGTGCCAGCAGCAACGGACCCGGGACTAGCGTATACGAGTTTTTT,CASSNGPGTSVYEFF
TRBJ2-3,-,-,TRBV7-8,TGTGCCAGCAGCGCGGGCAGGTACAACTATGCCTACACCTTT,CASSAGRYNYAYTF
TRBJ1-2,-,many,TRBV12-3/TRBV12-4,TGTGCCAGCAGTAGGGGATATGGCTACACCTTC,CASSRGYGYTF
TRBJ2-3,-,many,TRBV6-5,TGTGCCAGCAGTTACCAGGGACGCCTCACAGATACGCAGTATTTT,CASSYQGRLTDTQYF
TRBJ1-1,-,-,TRBV7-9,TGTGCCAGCAGCTTAGGCGAAGAAGCTTTCTTT,CASSLGEEAFF
TRBJ2-7,-,many,TRBV4-3,TGCGCCAGCAGCCTTTCTAGGGACATCTCCTACGAGCAGTACTTC,CASSLSRDISYEQYF
TRBJ1-2,-,-,TRBV2,TGTGCCAGCAGTGGGACAGACCCCTATGGCTACACCTTC,CASSGTDPYGYTF
TRBJ1-6,-,-,TRBV15,TGTGCCACCAGCAGAGACGACAGCCTACGAGGTTCACCCCTCCACTTT,CATSRDDSLRGSPLHF
TRBJ2-1,-,-,TRBV9,-,CASSVAGGTYEQF
TRBJ2-7,TRBD1,-,TRBV10-1,TGCGCCAGCAGTAGGACAGGGAGTCCTCGCGAGCAGTACTTC,CASSRTGSPREQYF
TRBJ2-7,TRBD1,few,TRBV19,TGTGCCAGTAGTATCTTCCAGGGACAGGCGTACGAGCAGTACTTC,CASSIFQGQAYEQYF
TRBJ2-5,TRBD2,few,TRBV5-4,TGTGCCAGCAGCTTGGCAGCTAAGCGGGGGACCCAGTACTTC,CASSLAAKRGTQYF
TRBJ2-1,TRBD2,-,TRBV10-3,TGTGCCATCAGTGAGGGACTAGCGGGGGGGAAGAATGAGCAGTTCTTC,CAISEGLAGGKNEQFF
TRBJ2-1,TRBD2,-,TRBV9,TGTGCCAGCAGCTCCGGGGGGGGGGCCTACAATGAGCAGTTCTTC,CASSSGGGAYNEQFF
TRBJ2-1,TRBD2,-,TRBV2,TGTGCCAGCAGCGTAGGTCGGGGGGGGGGTGAGCAGTTCTTC,CASSVGRGGGEQFF
TRBJ1-2,TRBD1,few,TRBV20-1,TGCAGTGCTCAGGACAGGGCTAGTTATGGCTACACCTTC,CSAQDRASYGYTF
TRBJ1-3,-,few,TRBV29-1,TGCAGCGTTGATGGTGGAAACACCATATATTTT,CSVDGGNTIYF
TRBJ1-6,-,-,TRBV7-3,TGTGCCAGCGGCCTCAGGGTAAATACGCAGAATTTTCCCCTCCACTTT,CASGLRVNTQNFPLHF
TRBJ2-7,TRBD1,-,TRBV5-8,TGTGCCAGCAGGCGGGACAGGGGGATCAAAAACGAGCAGTACTTC,CASRRDRGIKNEQYF
TRBJ1-1,TRBD1,many,TRBV4-1,TGCGCCAGCAGCCCCGAGGGACAGGGCTTCCCGACGAACACTGAAGCTTTCTTT,CASSPEGQGFPTNTEAFF
TRBJ2-7,-,-,TRBV9,TGTGCCAGCAGTGAGGGCAGGGCCCAATACGAGCAGTACTTC,CASSEGRAQYEQYF
TRBJ1-1,-,-,TRBV7-6,TGTGCCAGCAGCCTATACCGGAACCCTACGCCGTTCTTT,CASSLYRNPTPFF
TRBJ2-3,-,-,TRBV10-3,TGTGCCATCAGTGAGACAGATACGCAGTATTTT,CAISETDTQYF
TRBJ2-5,-,-,TRBV5-6,TGTGCCAGCAGCTTAGGACCAAAAGAGACCCAGTACTTC,CASSLGPKETQYF
TRBJ2-1,-,-,TRBV7-2,TGTGCCAGCAGCTTAAGGTCTAGTCCATACGATGAGCAGTTCTTC,CASSLRSSPYDEQFF
TRBJ1-1,-,-,TRBV4-3,TGCGCCAGAACCTTAGTAGGGTGGGCTGAAGCTTTCTTT,CARTLVGWAEAFF
TRBJ1-5,-,-,TRBV24-1,TGTGCCACCCAGCCGGGGGGAGGAGCTCAGCCCCAGCATTTT,CATQPGGGAQPQHF
TRBJ1-5,-,-,TRBV19,TGTGCCAGTAGCGAGCTTGGAAGGTATAGTTATCACCCACAGACTTTT,CASSELGRYSYHPQTF